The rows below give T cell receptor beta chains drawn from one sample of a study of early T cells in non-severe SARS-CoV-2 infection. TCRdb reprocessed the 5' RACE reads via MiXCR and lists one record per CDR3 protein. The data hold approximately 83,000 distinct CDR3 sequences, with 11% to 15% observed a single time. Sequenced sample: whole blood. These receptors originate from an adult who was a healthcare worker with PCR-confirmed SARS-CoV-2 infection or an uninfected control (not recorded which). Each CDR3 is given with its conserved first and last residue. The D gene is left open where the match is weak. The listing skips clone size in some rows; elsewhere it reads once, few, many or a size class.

DNA: TGTGCCAGCACCAAAACGCCCAGGAGGGGGCTAGGCACTGAAGCTTTCTTT
CDR3: CASTKTPRRGLGTEAFF
V: TRBV12-3/TRBV12-4
size: many
J: TRBJ1-1
D: TRBD1

DNA: TGTGCCAGCAGCGTATATGGGGATGGGGCCAACGTCCTGACTTTC
CDR3: CASSVYGDGANVLTF
V: TRBV9
size: many
J: TRBJ2-6
D: -

DNA: TGTGCCAGCAGCACGTACCAGCGGGGGGGGAACTACGAGCAGTACTTC
CDR3: CASSTYQRGGNYEQYF
V: TRBV7-2
size: -
J: TRBJ2-7
D: TRBD2

DNA: TGTGCCAGCAGCTTAGAAGGTTGGGAGCAGTACTTC
CDR3: CASSLEGWEQYF
V: TRBV7-9
size: few
J: TRBJ2-7
D: -

DNA: TGTGCCAGCAGCCAAGTAAGCGGGGTCGAGCAGTACTTC
CDR3: CASSQVSGVEQYF
V: TRBV14
size: few
J: TRBJ2-7
D: TRBD2

DNA: TGCGCCAGCAGCCAAGTCATCAACACCGGGGAGCTGTTTTTT
CDR3: CASSQVINTGELFF
V: TRBV4-1
size: -
J: TRBJ2-2
D: -

DNA: TGTGCCAGCAGCTTAAATGGGGCGACCGTAGCCAAAAACATTCAGTACTTC
CDR3: CASSLNGATVAKNIQYF
V: TRBV7-3
size: -
J: TRBJ2-4
D: -

DNA: TGTGCCAGCTCACCTCAATACGGCCGCAAGAACACTGAAGCTTTCTTT
CDR3: CASSPQYGRKNTEAFF
V: TRBV18
size: once
J: TRBJ1-1
D: -

DNA: TGTGCCAGCAGTCTAACCACTAGACTAGCCTACAATGAGCAGTTCTTC
CDR3: CASSLTTRLAYNEQFF
V: TRBV14
size: -
J: TRBJ2-1
D: -

DNA: TGCGCCAGCAGCCACCAGGGAGGAGGAACAGATACGCAGTATTTT
CDR3: CASSHQGGGTDTQYF
V: TRBV10-2
size: few
J: TRBJ2-3
D: -

DNA: TGCGCCAGCAGGGCGGCGGGGGGAAACTCCTACAATGAGCAGTTCTTC
CDR3: CASRAAGGNSYNEQFF
V: TRBV5-1
size: few
J: TRBJ2-1
D: TRBD2

DNA: TGTGCCAGCAGCTTAGGAGGGAGCGCAGATACGCAGTATTTT
CDR3: CASSLGGSADTQYF
V: TRBV11-2
size: few
J: TRBJ2-3
D: -

DNA: TGTGCCAATAGTATTTTGTTTGACACGGTCTACGAGCAGTACTTC
CDR3: CANSILFDTVYEQYF
V: TRBV19
size: -
J: TRBJ2-7
D: -

DNA: TGTGCCAGTCGTGGAGGCACCGGGGAGCTGTTTTTT
CDR3: CASRGGTGELFF
V: TRBV7-9
size: -
J: TRBJ2-2
D: -

DNA: TGTGCCAGCAGTCCAGCCCTCTCTCGTGGGGATGAGCAGTTCTTC
CDR3: CASSPALSRGDEQFF
V: TRBV28
size: -
J: TRBJ2-1
D: -

DNA: TGTGCCAGCAGCTTGGCGACTAGCGGGGGATCCTACGAGCAGTACTTC
CDR3: CASSLATSGGSYEQYF
V: TRBV5-6
size: -
J: TRBJ2-7
D: TRBD2

DNA: TGTGCCAGCAGTCCCGGGGGGAATCATCGATTCAATGAGCAGTTCTTC
CDR3: CASSPGGNHRFNEQFF
V: TRBV2
size: few
J: TRBJ2-1
D: TRBD2

DNA: TGTGCCAGCAGCCAAGATGCGTGGGGGATCGGGCAGGGTGAGCAGTTCTTC
CDR3: CASSQDAWGIGQGEQFF
V: TRBV3-1
size: many
J: TRBJ2-1
D: -

DNA: TGCAGTGCTCCCGGACTAGCGAGAGGGGCTGAGCAGTTCTTC
CDR3: CSAPGLARGAEQFF
V: TRBV20-1
size: -
J: TRBJ2-1
D: TRBD2

DNA: TGTGCCAGCAGCTTAAACAGGCATAACTACGAGCAGTACTTC
CDR3: CASSLNRHNYEQYF
V: TRBV11-2
size: -
J: TRBJ2-7
D: -

DNA: TGTGCCAGTACAGGGTATAGCAATCAGCCCCAGCATTTT
CDR3: CASTGYSNQPQHF
V: TRBV19
size: many
J: TRBJ1-5
D: -

DNA: TGTGCCAGCAGCTTAGATCACAGCAATCAGCCCCAGCATTTT
CDR3: CASSLDHSNQPQHF
V: TRBV11-2
size: few
J: TRBJ1-5
D: -

DNA: TGCGCCAGCAGCCAACGCCCAGGAACCACAGATATGCAGTATTTT
CDR3: CASSQRPGTTDMQYF
V: TRBV4-1
size: -
J: TRBJ2-3
D: -

DNA: TGTGCCAGCAGTGATCATAGGATCCCCTACGAGCAGTACTTC
CDR3: CASSDHRIPYEQYF
V: TRBV6-1
size: many
J: TRBJ2-7
D: -

DNA: TGTGCTAGTGGTTTCCCCGGTGAGCAGTACTTC
CDR3: CASGFPGEQYF
V: TRBV12-5
size: many
J: TRBJ2-7
D: -

DNA: TGTGCCAGCAGCTCCCGGACAGGGTTTGACACTGAAGCTTTCTTT
CDR3: CASSSRTGFDTEAFF
V: TRBV11-3
size: -
J: TRBJ1-1
D: TRBD1

DNA: TGTGCCAGCAGCTTCCAACAAGAGACCCAGTACTTC
CDR3: CASSFQQETQYF
V: TRBV5-5
size: many
J: TRBJ2-5
D: -

DNA: TGTGCCAGCAGTCGGGGGCGGAGCTCCTATAATTCACTCCTCCACTTT
CDR3: CASSRGRSSYNSLLHF
V: TRBV28
size: -
J: TRBJ1-6
D: -

DNA: TGCGCCAGCAGCGTGACAGGGAGTAGCAATCAGCCCCAGCATTTT
CDR3: CASSVTGSSNQPQHF
V: TRBV5-1
size: -
J: TRBJ1-5
D: TRBD1

DNA: TGTGCCAGCAGCGTTGGGGTTACAGATACGCAGTATTTT
CDR3: CASSVGVTDTQYF
V: TRBV9
size: few
J: TRBJ2-3
D: -

DNA: TGTGCCAGCAGCTACCCCTTGGGCGGGAGCTCCTACGAGCAGTACTTC
CDR3: CASSYPLGGSSYEQYF
V: TRBV11-3
size: -
J: TRBJ2-7
D: TRBD2

DNA: TGTGCCAGCAGTTTCCTCCCTAGAGGGAAAAACATTCAGTACTTC
CDR3: CASSFLPRGKNIQYF
V: TRBV6-5
size: few
J: TRBJ2-4
D: -

DNA: TGCAGCGTTGCACCGGACAGGGGGGACGAGCAGTACTTC
CDR3: CSVAPDRGDEQYF
V: TRBV29-1
size: few
J: TRBJ2-7
D: TRBD1

DNA: TGCAGCGGCTTTGACACCCCAAAAAACATTCAGTACTTC
CDR3: CSGFDTPKNIQYF
V: TRBV29-1
size: -
J: TRBJ2-4
D: -

DNA: TGTGCCAGTAGTACCATGACGTGGATGGATGGCTACACCTTC
CDR3: CASSTMTWMDGYTF
V: TRBV19
size: few
J: TRBJ1-2
D: -

DNA: TGTGCCAGCAGCCCCCTCGGACTAGGAGGTGATACGCAGTATTTT
CDR3: CASSPLGLGGDTQYF
V: TRBV14
size: many
J: TRBJ2-3
D: TRBD2

DNA: TGTGCCAGCAGCTTTGAGGACAGGGTCAAAGATACGCAGTATTTT
CDR3: CASSFEDRVKDTQYF
V: TRBV11-2
size: many
J: TRBJ2-3
D: TRBD1

DNA: TGTGCCGGCGGACAGAGCTCTGGAAACACCATATATTTT
CDR3: CAGGQSSGNTIYF
V: TRBV2
size: -
J: TRBJ1-3
D: -

DNA: TGTGCCAGCAGCCCTTCTGAGACCCAGTACTTC
CDR3: CASSPSETQYF
V: TRBV7-9
size: few
J: TRBJ2-5
D: -

DNA: TGTGCCAGCAGTTACTCGATGGGGACAGGGTGGTACAATGAGCAGTTCTTC
CDR3: CASSYSMGTGWYNEQFF
V: TRBV6-5
size: few
J: TRBJ2-1
D: TRBD1

DNA: TGTGCCAGCACTATAGGACTGGCCAGGGGTAATGAGCAGTTCTTC
CDR3: CASTIGLARGNEQFF
V: TRBV7-2
size: few
J: TRBJ2-1
D: -

DNA: TGTGCCAGCAGCCCGGACAGGGTAGCCTACGAGCAGTACTTC
CDR3: CASSPDRVAYEQYF
V: TRBV12-3/TRBV12-4
size: few
J: TRBJ2-7
D: TRBD1

DNA: TGTGCCAGCCGACGGACTAGCGGGCCAACCAGCTCCTACAATGAGCAGTTCTTC
CDR3: CASRRTSGPTSSYNEQFF
V: TRBV19
size: -
J: TRBJ2-1
D: TRBD2

DNA: TGTGCCAGCCTTTCTAGGGGACGGCTTGGAGGCTACACCTTC
CDR3: CASLSRGRLGGYTF
V: TRBV6-1
size: few
J: TRBJ1-2
D: -

DNA: TGTGCCAGCAGCTTCGGGAGACAGGGGGCCGGTGGCTACACCTTC
CDR3: CASSFGRQGAGGYTF
V: TRBV7-9
size: few
J: TRBJ1-2
D: TRBD1